This record looks at one T cell receptor beta chain sequence and its context. Its antigen is not known. The PCR employed 60 Vbeta primers together with 13 Jbeta primers. TCRdb keeps only in-frame clones here, not all; method: immunoSEQ multiplex PCR. The table lists around 200,000 clones, 75% to 90% of them singletons. The data were obtained in a study of cytomegalovirus exposure and HLA in healthy donors. There are 12 residues in the CDR3. The germline V gene encodes CDR1 SQVTM and CDR2 ANQGSEA. Study-wide points: TRBV6-2, TRBV6-3 and some other V segments were excluded as indistinguishable. Several of the most significant clusters appeared linked to common viral pathogens, based on a later analysis. Under in vitro conditions, three CMV-associated chains were confirmed as specific for CMV antigens. About 87% or about 30% of the time was how often most TCR beta V segments were productive, according to an earlier analysis.

The source of this sequence is a boy aged 10-17 years in good health and CMV-seronegative. This chain connects TRBV29-1 to TRBJ2-5; D ambiguous. The DNA end is a closer match to TRBJ2-7, so the J assignment may be wrong. The sample comprised PBMCs. CDR3 region: CSVEVSRHEQYF. The CDR3 DNA is TGCAGCGTTGAAGTGTCCCGCCACGAGCAGTACTTC.